Below are 9 T cell receptor beta chains sequenced from a single sample in a study of graft-versus-host responses after intestinal transplantation. No antigens are known for them. Sequencing was performed with immunoSEQ multiplex PCR; in TCRdb, only in-frame clones are kept and a portion is missing. The sample yields roughly 77,000 clones, roughly 90% seen once. The material sequenced was unstimulated CD8+ T cells sorted from spleen or lymph node cells, taken before intestinal transplant. These receptors were obtained from a human donor who received an intestinal transplant.

This chain links TRBV11-2 with TRBJ2-7; 8 positions agree with TRBD1. V shed 1 base, J shed 3 bases, and the junction held 8 bases outside the gene matches. Germline V CDR1 and CDR2: SGHAT, FQNNGV. The CDR3 extends over 16 amino acids. In nucleotides, the CDR3 is TGTGCCAGCAGCTTAGCTAGACAGGGGTGGATCTACGAGCAGTACTTC. The encoded protein is CASSLARQGWIYEQYF.

J is TRBJ2-1 and V is TRBV15; tentative D call: TRBD1 (6 bases). V lost 3 bases and J 4 bases, leaving 10 bases between the germline ends. The germline V gene has CDR1 LNHNV and CDR2 YYDKDF (reference sequence). The CDR3 extends over 14 amino acids. The CDR3 loop reads CATSSTRGYNEQFF. The CDR3 DNA reads as TGTGCCACCAGCAGCACCAGGGGATACAATGAGCAGTTCTTC. Drawing the rest from reference TRBV15 and TRBJ2-1, the complete variable domain is DAMVIQNPRYQVTQFGKPVTLSCSQTLNHNVMYWYQQKSSQAPKLLFHYYDKDFNNEADTPDNFQSRRPNTSFCFLDIRSPGLGDTAMYLCATSSTRGYNEQFFGPGTRLTVL.

The chain carries TRBV14 and TRBJ1-2, with 8 bases fitting TRBD1. V trimming: 4 bases; J trimming: 6 bases; junction bases outside the gene matches: 4. The germline gives CDR1 SGHDN, CDR2 FVKESK. The CDR3 has 13 amino acids. In nucleotides, the CDR3 is TGTGCCAGCAGCCTCGGACAGGGTAATGGCTACACCTTC. It is translated as CASSLGQGNGYTF.

This sequence joins TRBV27 and TRBJ1-2; D might be TRBD1 (5 bases). The germline CDR1 and CDR2 sequences are MNHEY and SMNVEV (reference sequence). This CDR3 has 16 residues. Trimming stripped 6 bases from V and 6 bases from J, with 23 bases between. The CDR3 here is CASSLRSGAGLNGYTF. CDR3 coding DNA: TGTGCCAGCAGCTTACGCTCTGGGGCCGGGCTCAATGGCTACACCTTC.

This chain connects TRBV9 to TRBJ2-7; 10 nucleotides line up with TRBD1. Germline loops: CDR1 SGDLS, CDR2 YYNGEE. The CDR3 spans 15 residues. The trim removed 0 bases at V and 1 base at J, leaving 1 base unmatched. The CDR3 region is CASSVGQGASYEQYF. CDR3 nucleotides: TGTGCCAGCAGCGTAGGACAGGGGGCATCCTACGAGCAGTACTTC.

This clone was seen more than once but under ten times. V gene TRBV6-4 combines with J gene TRBJ1-6; D remains unclear. Germline loops: CDR1 MRHNA, CDR2 SNTAGT. The CDR3 length is 13 residues. Trimming shortened V by 2 bases and J by 9 bases, and 8 bases separated the two germline ends. The CDR3 region is CASSDRPGSPLHF. CDR3 sequence (DNA): TGTGCCAGCAGTGACCGGCCGGGTTCACCCCTCCACTTT.

This chain uses TRBV4-2 with TRBJ2-5, with 12 bases that match TRBD2. Germline V CDR1 and CDR2: LGHNA, YNFKEQ. The V segment lost 3 bases and the J segment 4 bases; nucleotides outside the gene matches: 6. The CDR3 is 16 amino acids. This CDR3 reads CASSQETSGSPETQYF. CDR3 coding DNA: TGTGCCAGCAGCCAGGAGACTAGCGGGAGCCCAGAGACCCAGTACTTC.

This chain links TRBV29-1 with TRBJ1-2; 12 nucleotides agree with TRBD1. The CDR3 is 14 residues long. V dropped 6 bases and J dropped 2; count of bases not matched to a gene: 4. Germline V gives CDR1 SQVTM, CDR2 ANQGSEA. The DNA of the CDR3 is TGCAGCGTGGGACAGGGGGCCACGAACTATGGCTACACCTTC. This encodes CSVGQGATNYGYTF.

This clone was recorded only once. The rearrangement links TRBV11-2 to TRBJ2-2, with 8 bases aligning to TRBD2. The CDR3 has 17 amino acids. With V trimmed by 4 bases and J by 9 bases, 16 bases remained unmatched. The germline V gene has CDR1 SGHAT and CDR2 FQNNGV. The CDR3 reads CASSSKKAGALARELFF. The DNA for the CDR3 is TGTGCCAGCAGCTCCAAAAAAGCGGGAGCGTTGGCCAGGGAGCTGTTTTTT.